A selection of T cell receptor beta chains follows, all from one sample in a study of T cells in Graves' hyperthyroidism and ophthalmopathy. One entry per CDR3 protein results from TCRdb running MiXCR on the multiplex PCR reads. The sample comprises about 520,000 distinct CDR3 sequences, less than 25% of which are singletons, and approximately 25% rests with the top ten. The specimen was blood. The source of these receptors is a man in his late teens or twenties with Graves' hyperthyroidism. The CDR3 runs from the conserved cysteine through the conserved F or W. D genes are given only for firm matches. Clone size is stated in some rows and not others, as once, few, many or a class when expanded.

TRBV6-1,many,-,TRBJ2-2,CASSGIKGAGELFF,TGTGCCAGCAGTGGAATCAAGGGCGCCGGGGAGCTGTTTTTT
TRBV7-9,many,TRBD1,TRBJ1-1,CASSFGDRDTTEAFF,TGTGCCAGCAGCTTCGGTGACAGGGACACCACTGAAGCTTTCTTT
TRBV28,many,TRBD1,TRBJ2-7,CASSLAFRDRGNYEQYF,TGTGCCAGCAGTTTAGCGTTCCGGGACAGGGGGAACTACGAGCAGTACTTC
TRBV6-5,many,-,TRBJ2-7,CASSCWMGPGEQYF,TGTGCCAGCAGTTGCTGGATGGGGCCTGGCGAGCAGTACTTC
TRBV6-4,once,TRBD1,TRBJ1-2,CASSEETGGGGYTF,TGTGCCAGCAGTGAGGAGACAGGGGGCGGTGGCTACACCTTC
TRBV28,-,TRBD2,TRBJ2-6,CASSSWVAGGYSGANVLTF,TGTGCCAGCAGTTCTTGGGTGGCGGGGGGATACTCTGGGGCCAACGTCCTGACTTTC
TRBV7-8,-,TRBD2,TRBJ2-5,CASSLGGAGGPRETQYF,TGTGCCAGCAGCTTAGGCGGCGCGGGGGGCCCCCGGGAGACCCAGTACTTC
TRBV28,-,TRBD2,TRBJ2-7,CASSLISGYYEQYF,TGTGCCAGCAGTTTAATTAGCGGGTACTACGAGCAGTACTTC
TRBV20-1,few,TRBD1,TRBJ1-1,CSAPQGADTEAFF,TGCAGTGCTCCTCAGGGGGCGGACACTGAAGCTTTCTTT
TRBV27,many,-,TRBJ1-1,CASSLLGVSDTEAFF,TGTGCCAGCAGTTTATTAGGGGTTTCGGACACTGAAGCTTTCTTT
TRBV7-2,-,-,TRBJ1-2,CASSSYRTAYGYTF,TGTGCCAGCAGCTCATACCGGACAGCGTATGGCTACACCTTC
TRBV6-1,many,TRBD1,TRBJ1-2,CATGGTGSGYTF,TGTGCCACCGGAGGGACAGGGAGCGGCTACACCTTC
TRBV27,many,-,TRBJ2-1,CASSSPIGVNGEQFF,TGTGCCAGCAGTTCCCCCATCGGGGTGAACGGAGAGCAGTTCTTC
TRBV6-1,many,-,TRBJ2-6,CAGRRRGAGANVLTF,TGTGCCGGCAGGAGGAGGGGGGCTGGGGCCAACGTCCTGACTTTC
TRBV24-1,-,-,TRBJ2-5,CATSERTGGLETQYF,TGTGCCACCAGTGAGAGGACAGGAGGGCTAGAGACCCAGTACTTC
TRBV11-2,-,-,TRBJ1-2,CASSSTRTASYGYTF,TGTGCCAGCAGCTCTACTAGGACAGCCAGTTATGGCTACACCTTC
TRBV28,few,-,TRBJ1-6,CASLETGKGSPLHF,TGTGCCAGCTTAGAAACAGGGAAAGGCTCACCCCTCCACTTT
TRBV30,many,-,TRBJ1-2,CAWRTIFSEGISYGYTF,TGTGCCTGGAGGACCATCTTTAGTGAGGGGATAAGCTATGGCTACACCTTC
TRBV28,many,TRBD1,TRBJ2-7,CASKLYRTGAGEQYF,TGTGCCAGCAAGTTATATAGGACAGGGGCGGGCGAGCAGTACTTC
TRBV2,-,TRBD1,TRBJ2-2,CASSVGRGPTGELFF,TGTGCCAGCAGTGTCGGCAGGGGGCCTACCGGGGAGCTGTTTTTT
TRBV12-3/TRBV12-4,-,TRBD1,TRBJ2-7,CASSLAGQGLWEQYF,TGTGCCAGCAGTTTAGCAGGACAGGGTTTATGGGAGCAGTACTTC
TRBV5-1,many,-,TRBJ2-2,CASRGRASGELFF,TGCGCCAGCAGGGGCCGGGCGTCCGGGGAGCTGTTTTTT
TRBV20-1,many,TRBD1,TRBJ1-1,CSAWDRLLYEAFF,TGCAGTGCTTGGGACAGATTACTTTATGAAGCTTTCTTT
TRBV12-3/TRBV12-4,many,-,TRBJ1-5,CASSFGRRNQPQHF,TGTGCCAGCAGTTTTGGGCGCCGCAATCAGCCCCAGCATTTT
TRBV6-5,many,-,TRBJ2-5,CASSYRVDETQYF,TGTGCCAGCAGTTACAGGGTGGACGAGACCCAGTACTTC
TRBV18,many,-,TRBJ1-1,CASSPLWRAEAFF,TGTGCCAGCTCACCACTTTGGAGAGCCGAAGCTTTCTTT
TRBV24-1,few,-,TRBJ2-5,CATSDPRETQYF,TGTGCCACCAGTGATCCTCGAGAGACCCAGTACTTC
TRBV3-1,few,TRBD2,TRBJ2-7,CASSTGTSPYEQYF,TGTGCCAGCAGCACTGGGACTAGCCCCTACGAGCAGTACTTC
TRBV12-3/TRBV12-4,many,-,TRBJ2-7,CASGTPRVSTYEQYF,TGTGCCAGCGGAACTCCCCGCGTCAGCACCTACGAGCAGTACTTC
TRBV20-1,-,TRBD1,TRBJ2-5,CSARGPGETQYF,TGCAGTGCAAGGGGGCCGGGAGAGACCCAGTACTTC
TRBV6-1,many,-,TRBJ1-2,CASRDGDSKNYGYTF,TGTGCCAGCAGAGACGGCGACAGCAAGAACTATGGCTACACCTTC